This TCR beta chain came from a study of tumor-infiltrating lymphocytes in primary liver carcinoma. Study in general: The patients included men and women who were aged 30 to 69 years. Sample counts of productive TCRbeta reads spanned roughly 3.65 to 8 million; these counts were similar across tissue types.

It was from about 19-30 mg of unsorted bulk tissue that RNA and DNA were co-extracted. Primary liver carcinoma in the patients was surgically resected. Every tumor was sampled at five separate regions. The germline CDR1 and CDR2 sequences are SEHNR and FQNEAQ (reference sequence). The CDR3 totals 15 residues. Note on this clonotype: A clone one base away is much larger, so this may be a read error.

Priming with a constant-region primer yielded TCR beta cDNA from roughly 0.45 ug total RNA. It was through three nested multiplex PCR rounds of slightly modified ARM-PCR that TCR beta libraries arose. In the first two PCR rounds, TRBV1-TRBV30 forward primers were paired with a C-beta reverse primer, and each round lasted roughly 10 cycles. Via MiXCR, TCRdb re-called the multiplex PCR reads, giving one row per CDR3 protein. This sample has more than 90,000 distinct CDR3 sequences, with around two thirds found just once. The clonotype originates from a woman aged 60-70 years with primary liver carcinoma and hepatitis B virus infection. The sequenced sample was liver tumor tissue from sampling region 2. The subset: tumor region T2, inferior pole. V usage is TRBV7-9 and J usage is TRBJ2-2; TRBD2 matches 8 bases. The CDR3 DNA reads as TGTACCAGCAGACCCGGACTAGCTGGGACCGGGGAGCTGTTTTTT. It translates to CTSRPGLAGTGELFF.